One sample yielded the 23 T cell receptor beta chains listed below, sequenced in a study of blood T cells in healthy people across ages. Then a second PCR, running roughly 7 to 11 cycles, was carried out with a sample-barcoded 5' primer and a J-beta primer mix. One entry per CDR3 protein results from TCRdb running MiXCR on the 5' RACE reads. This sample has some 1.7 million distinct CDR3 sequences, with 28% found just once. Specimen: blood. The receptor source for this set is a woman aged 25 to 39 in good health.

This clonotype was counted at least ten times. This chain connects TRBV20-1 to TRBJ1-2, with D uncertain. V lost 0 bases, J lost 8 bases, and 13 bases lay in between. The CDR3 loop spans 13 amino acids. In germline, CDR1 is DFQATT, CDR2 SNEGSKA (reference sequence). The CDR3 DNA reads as TGCAGTGCTAGAGAGGACCCTACTGGGGGCTACACCTTC. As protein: CSAREDPTGGYTF.

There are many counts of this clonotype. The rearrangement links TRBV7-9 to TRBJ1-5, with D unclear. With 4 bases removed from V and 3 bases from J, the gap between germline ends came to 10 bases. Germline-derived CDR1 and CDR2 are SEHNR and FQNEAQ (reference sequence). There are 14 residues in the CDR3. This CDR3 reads CASSSSGANQPQHF. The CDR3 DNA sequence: TGTGCCAGCAGCTCCTCAGGTGCCAATCAGCCCCAGCATTTT.

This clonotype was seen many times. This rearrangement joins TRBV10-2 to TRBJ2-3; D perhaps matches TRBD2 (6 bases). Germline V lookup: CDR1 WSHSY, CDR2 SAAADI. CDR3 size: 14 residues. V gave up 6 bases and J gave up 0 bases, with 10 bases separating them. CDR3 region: CASRTRGSTDTQYF. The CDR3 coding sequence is TGCGCCAGCAGGACTAGGGGTAGCACAGATACGCAGTATTTT.

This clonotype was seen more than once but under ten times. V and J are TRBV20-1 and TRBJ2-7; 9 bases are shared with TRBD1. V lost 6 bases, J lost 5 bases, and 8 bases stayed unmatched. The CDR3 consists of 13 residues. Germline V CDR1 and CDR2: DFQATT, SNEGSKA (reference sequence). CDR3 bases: TGCAGTGCCGACCGGGACAGGGAACACGAGCAGTACTTC. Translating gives CSADRDREHEQYF.

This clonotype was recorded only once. In DNA form, the CDR3 reads TGCGCCAGCAGCTCAACAGGGTACGGGCAGTACTTC. This codes for CASSSTGYGQYF. This chain links TRBV5-1 with TRBJ2-5, with D possibly matching TRBD1 (6 bases). There are 12 residues in the CDR3. The V gene lost 3 bases and the J gene lost 11 bases, with 14 bases spanning the gap. Germline values: CDR1 SGHRS, CDR2 YFSETQ.

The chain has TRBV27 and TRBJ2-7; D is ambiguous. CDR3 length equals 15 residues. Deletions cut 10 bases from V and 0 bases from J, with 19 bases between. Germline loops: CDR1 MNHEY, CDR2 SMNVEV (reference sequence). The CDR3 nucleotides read TGTGCCACCTCTCGGGCTGGCAGGAGCTCCTACGAGCAGTACTTC. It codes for CATSRAGRSSYEQYF.

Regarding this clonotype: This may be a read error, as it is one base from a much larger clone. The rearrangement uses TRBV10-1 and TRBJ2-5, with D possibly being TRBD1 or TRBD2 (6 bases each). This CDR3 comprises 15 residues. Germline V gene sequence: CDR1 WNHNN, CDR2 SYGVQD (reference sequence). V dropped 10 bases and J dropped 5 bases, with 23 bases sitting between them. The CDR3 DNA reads TGCGCCAACAGGATTCCCCTGACAGGAGGGGAGACCCAGTACTTC. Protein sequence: CANRIPLTGGETQYF.

The CDR3 spells CASVGGQGRSPLHF. In DNA form, the CDR3 reads TGTGCCAGTGTAGGAGGGCAGGGGCGTTCACCCCTCCACTTT. This chain links TRBV2 with TRBJ1-6; tentatively, D is TRBD1 (6 bases). Germline loops: CDR1 SNHLY, CDR2 FYNNEI. The CDR3 runs 14 residues. Trimming stripped 9 bases from V and 9 bases from J, with 18 bases between.

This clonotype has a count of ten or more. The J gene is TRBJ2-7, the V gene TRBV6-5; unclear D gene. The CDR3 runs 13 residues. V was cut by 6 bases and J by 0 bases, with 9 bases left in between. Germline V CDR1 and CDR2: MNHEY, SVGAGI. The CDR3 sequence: CASRRISSYEQYF. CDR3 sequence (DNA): TGTGCCAGCAGGCGAATAAGCTCCTACGAGCAGTACTTC.

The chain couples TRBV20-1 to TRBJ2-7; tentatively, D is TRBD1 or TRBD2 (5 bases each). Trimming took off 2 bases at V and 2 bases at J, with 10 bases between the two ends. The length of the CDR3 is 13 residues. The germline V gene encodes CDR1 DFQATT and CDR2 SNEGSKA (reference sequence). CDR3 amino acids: CSARRDRAYEQYF. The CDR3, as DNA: TGCAGTGCTAGAAGGGACCGGGCCTACGAGCAGTACTTC.

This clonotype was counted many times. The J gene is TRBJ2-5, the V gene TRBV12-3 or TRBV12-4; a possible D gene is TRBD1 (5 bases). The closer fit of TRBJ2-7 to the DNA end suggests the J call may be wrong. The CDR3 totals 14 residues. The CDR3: CASSPRGREGEQYF. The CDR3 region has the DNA TGTGCCAGCAGTCCACGAGGCAGGGAAGGCGAGCAGTACTTC.

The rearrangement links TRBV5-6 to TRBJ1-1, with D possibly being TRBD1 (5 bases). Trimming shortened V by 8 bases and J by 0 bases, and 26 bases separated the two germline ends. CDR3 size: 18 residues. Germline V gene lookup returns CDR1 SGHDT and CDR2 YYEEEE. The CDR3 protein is CASSYPAGILTLNTEAFF. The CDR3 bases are TGTGCCAGTTCATACCCGGCAGGGATTCTGACCTTGAACACTGAAGCTTTCTTT.

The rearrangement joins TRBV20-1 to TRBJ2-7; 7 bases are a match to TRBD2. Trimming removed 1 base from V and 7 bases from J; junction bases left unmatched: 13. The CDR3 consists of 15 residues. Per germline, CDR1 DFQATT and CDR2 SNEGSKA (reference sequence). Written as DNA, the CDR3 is TGCAGTGCTAGAGGGGGGGGAGGGAAATACAATGAGCAGTACTTC. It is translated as CSARGGGGKYNEQYF.

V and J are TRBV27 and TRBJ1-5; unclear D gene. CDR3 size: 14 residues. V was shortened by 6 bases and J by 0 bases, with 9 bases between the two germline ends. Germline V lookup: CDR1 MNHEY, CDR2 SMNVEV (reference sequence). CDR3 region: CASRLDSSNQPQHF. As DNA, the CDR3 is TGTGCCAGCAGGCTGGACTCTAGCAATCAGCCCCAGCATTTT.

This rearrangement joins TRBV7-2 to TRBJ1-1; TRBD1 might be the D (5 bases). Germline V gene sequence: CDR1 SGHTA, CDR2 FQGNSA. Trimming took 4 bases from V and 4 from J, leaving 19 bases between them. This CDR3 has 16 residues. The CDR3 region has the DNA TGTGCCAGCAGCTCCGGGGACGGGGGTTGGACCACTGAAGCTTTCTTT. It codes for CASSSGDGGWTTEAFF. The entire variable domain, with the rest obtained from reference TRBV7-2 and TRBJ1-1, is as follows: GAGVSQSPSNKVTEKGKDVELRCDPISGHTALYWYRQSLGQGLEFLIYFQGNSAPDKSGLPSDRFSAERTGGSVSTLTIQRTQQEDSAVYLCASSSGDGGWTTEAFFGQGTRLTVV.

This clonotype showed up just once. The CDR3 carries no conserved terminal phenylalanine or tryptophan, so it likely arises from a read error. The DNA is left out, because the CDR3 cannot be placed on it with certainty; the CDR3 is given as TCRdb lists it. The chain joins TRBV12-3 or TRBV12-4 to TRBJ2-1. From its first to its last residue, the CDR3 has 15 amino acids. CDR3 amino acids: CASSSRLVRGYTFGS.

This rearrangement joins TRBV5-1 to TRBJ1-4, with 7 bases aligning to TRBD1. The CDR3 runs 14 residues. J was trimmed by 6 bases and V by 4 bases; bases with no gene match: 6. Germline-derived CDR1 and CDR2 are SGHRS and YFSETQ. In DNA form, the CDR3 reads TGCGCCAGCAGCAGACAGGGTACCGATGAAAAACTGTTTTTT. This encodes CASSRQGTDEKLFF.

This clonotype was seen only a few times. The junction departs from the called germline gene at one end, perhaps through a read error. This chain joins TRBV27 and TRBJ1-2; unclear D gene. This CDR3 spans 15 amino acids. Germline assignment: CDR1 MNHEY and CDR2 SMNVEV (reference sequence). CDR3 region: CASSLSGTTNYGYTF. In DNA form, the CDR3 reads TGTGCCAGCAGCTTATCGGGTACTACTAACTATGGCTACACCTTC.

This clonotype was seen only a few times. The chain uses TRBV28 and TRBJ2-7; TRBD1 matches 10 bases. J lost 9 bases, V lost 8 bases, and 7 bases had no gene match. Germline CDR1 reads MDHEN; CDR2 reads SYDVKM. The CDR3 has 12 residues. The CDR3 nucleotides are TGTGCCAGCTGGGACAGGGGTCACGGGCAGTACTTC. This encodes CASWDRGHGQYF.

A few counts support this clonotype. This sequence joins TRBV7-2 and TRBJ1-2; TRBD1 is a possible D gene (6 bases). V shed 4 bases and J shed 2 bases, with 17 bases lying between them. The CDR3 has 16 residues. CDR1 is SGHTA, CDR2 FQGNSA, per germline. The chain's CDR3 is CASSSRTGTGNYGYTF. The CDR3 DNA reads TGTGCCAGCAGCTCTCGAACAGGGACCGGAAACTATGGCTACACCTTC. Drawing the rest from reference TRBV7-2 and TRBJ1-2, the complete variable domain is GAGVSQSPSNKVTEKGKDVELRCDPISGHTALYWYRQSLGQGLEFLIYFQGNSAPDKSGLPSDRFSAERTGGSVSTLTIQRTQQEDSAVYLCASSSRTGTGNYGYTFGSGTRLTVV.

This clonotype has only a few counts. CDR3 sequence: CASSWAQRSEAFF. In nucleotides, the CDR3 is TGTGCCAGCAGCTGGGCCCAGAGAAGTGAAGCTTTCTTT. V usage is TRBV27 and J usage is TRBJ1-1; D not certain. CDR1 is MNHEY, CDR2 SMNVEV, per germline (reference sequence). The CDR3 consists of 13 residues. Trimming shortened V by 6 bases and J by 7 bases, and 15 bases separated the two germline ends.

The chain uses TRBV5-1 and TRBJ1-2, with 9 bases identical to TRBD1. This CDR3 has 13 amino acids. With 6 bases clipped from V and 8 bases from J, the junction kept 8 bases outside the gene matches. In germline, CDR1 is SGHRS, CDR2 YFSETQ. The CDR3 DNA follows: TGCGCCAGCACTTGGACAGGGGCAAACGGCTACACCTTC. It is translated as CASTWTGANGYTF.

In nucleotides, the CDR3 is TGCAGTGCTAGGCCAGGGCTACGCTCCTACAATGAGCAGTTCTTC. Translating it yields CSARPGLRSYNEQFF. The genes are TRBV20-1 and TRBJ2-1; maybe TRBD1 (5 bases). Germline V CDR1 and CDR2: DFQATT, SNEGSKA (reference sequence). V was pared by 3 bases and J by 0 bases, with 12 bases between. This CDR3 contains 15 residues.